The sequence of this TCR beta chain was determined in a study of OX40 agonist ivuxolimab in advanced cancers. Study-level background: Treatment of patients was with ivuxolimab, an agonistic anti-OX40 (CD134) antibody. From roughly 23 to 90 years was the age range, with a mean of roughly 64 years, and approximately 80% were male. Study results and limitations: At 0.1 to 3.0 mg/kg and by week 6, CD4+ and CD8+ T cells in the blood had expanded clonally. Expanded clones tended on average to be more numerous among CD8+ T cells than CD4+.

TCRdb keeps only in-frame clones here, not all; method: immunoSEQ multiplex PCR. The sample has 70,000 to 80,000 clones, around 94% seen once. In regard to this clone: Its target is not known.

The V gene's germline CDR1 is KGHSY and CDR2 FQNENV. The CDR3 has 17 amino acids. With 4 bases clipped from V and 3 bases from J, the junction kept 11 bases outside the gene matches. The sequencing used CD4+ or CD8+ T cells sorted from blood, collected in a trial of the OX40 agonist ivuxolimab. The clonotype originates from an adult with an advanced solid tumor such as melanoma, head and neck, liver or kidney cancer. The genes are TRBV16 and TRBJ2-7, with 11 positions matching TRBD2. CDR3 residues: CASSRNPWLAGGYEQYF. CDR3 coding DNA: TGTGCCAGCAGCCGAAATCCCTGGCTAGCGGGAGGCTACGAGCAGTACTTC.